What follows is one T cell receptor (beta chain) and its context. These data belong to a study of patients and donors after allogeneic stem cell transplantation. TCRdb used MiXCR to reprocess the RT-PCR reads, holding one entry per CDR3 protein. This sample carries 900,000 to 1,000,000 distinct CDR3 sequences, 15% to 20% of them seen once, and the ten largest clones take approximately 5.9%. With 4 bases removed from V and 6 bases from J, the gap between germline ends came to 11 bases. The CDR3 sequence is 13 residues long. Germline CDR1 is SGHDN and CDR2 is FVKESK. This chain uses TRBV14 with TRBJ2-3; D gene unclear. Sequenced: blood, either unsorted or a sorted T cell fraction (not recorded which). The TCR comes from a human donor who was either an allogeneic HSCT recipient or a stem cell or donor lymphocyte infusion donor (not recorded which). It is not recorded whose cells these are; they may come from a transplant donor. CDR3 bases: TGTGCCAGCAGCCCCGGTTACCTGGATACGCAGTATTTT. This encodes CASSPGYLDTQYF.